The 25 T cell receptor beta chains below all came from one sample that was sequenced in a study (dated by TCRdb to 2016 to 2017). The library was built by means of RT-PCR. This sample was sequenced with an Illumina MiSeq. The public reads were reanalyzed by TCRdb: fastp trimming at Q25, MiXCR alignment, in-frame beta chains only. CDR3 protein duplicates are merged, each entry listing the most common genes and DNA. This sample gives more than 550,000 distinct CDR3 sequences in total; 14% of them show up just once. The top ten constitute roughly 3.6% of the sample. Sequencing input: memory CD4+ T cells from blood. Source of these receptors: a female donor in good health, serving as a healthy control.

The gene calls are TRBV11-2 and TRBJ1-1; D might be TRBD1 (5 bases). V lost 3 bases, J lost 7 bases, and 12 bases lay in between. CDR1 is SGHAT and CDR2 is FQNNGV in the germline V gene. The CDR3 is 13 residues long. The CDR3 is CASSLERQREAFF. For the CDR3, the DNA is TGTGCCAGCAGCTTGGAAAGACAGCGTGAAGCTTTCTTT.

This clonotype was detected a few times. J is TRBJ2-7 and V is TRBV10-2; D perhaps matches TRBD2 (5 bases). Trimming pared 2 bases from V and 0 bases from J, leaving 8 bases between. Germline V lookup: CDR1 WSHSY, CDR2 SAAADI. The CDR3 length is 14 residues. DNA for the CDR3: TGCGCCAGCAGTGAGGTCAGCGGCTCCTACGAGCAGTACTTC. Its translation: CASSEVSGSYEQYF.

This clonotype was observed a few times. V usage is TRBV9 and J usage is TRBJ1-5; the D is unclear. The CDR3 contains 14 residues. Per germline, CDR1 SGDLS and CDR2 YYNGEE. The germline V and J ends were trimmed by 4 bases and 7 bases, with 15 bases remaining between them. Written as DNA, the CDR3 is TGTGCCAGCAGCCCCTCGCTGGGTACCCAGCCCCAGCATTTT. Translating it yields CASSPSLGTQPQHF.

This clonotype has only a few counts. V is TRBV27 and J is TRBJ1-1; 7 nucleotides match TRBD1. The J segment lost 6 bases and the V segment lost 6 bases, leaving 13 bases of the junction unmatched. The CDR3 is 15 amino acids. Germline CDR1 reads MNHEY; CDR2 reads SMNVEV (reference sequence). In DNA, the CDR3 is TGTGCCAGCAGACCACCGACAGGGATAAGAGCTGAAGCTTTCTTT. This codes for CASRPPTGIRAEAFF.

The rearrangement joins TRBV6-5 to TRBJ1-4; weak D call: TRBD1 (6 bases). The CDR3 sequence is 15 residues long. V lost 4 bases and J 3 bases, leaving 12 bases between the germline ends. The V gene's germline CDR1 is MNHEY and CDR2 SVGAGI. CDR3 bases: TGTGCCAGCAGTTTCGGGGGCAAGGCTAATGAAAAACTGTTTTTT. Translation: CASSFGGKANEKLFF.

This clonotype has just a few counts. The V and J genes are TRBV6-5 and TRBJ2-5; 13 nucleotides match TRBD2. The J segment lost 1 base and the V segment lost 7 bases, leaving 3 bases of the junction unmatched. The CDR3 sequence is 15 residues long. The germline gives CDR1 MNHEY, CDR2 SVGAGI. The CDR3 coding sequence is TGTGCCAGCATACTAGCGGGAGGGGCCCAAGAGACCCAGTACTTC. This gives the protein CASILAGGAQETQYF.

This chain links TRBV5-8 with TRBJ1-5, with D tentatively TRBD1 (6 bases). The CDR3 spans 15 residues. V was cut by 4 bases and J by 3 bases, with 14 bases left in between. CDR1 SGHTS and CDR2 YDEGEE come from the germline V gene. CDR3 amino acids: CASSPGQYHNQPQHF. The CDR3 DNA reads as TGTGCCAGCAGCCCCGGACAGTATCACAATCAGCCCCAGCATTTT.

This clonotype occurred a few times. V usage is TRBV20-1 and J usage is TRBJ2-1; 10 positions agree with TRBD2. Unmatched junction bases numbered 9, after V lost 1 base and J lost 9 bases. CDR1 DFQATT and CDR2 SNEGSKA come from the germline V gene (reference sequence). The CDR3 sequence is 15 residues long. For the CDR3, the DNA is TGCAGTGCTAGAGCTCAAGCGGGAGGGCTGGTTGAGCAGTTCTTC. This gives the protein CSARAQAGGLVEQFF.

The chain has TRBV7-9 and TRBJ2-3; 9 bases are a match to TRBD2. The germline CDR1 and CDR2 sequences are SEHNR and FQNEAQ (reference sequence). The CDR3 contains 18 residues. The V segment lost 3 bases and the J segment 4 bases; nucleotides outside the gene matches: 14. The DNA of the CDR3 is TGTGCCAGCAGCTTGCGGGAGCGGGAGGCCTGGGGAGCAGATACGCAGTATTTT. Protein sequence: CASSLREREAWGADTQYF.

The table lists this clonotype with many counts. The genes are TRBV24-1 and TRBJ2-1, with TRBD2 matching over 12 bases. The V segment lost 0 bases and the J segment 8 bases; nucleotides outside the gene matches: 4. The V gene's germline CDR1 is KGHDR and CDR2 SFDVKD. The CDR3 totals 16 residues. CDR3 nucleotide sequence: TGTGCCACCAGTGATTTGACTAGCGGGGGGAGCTATGAGCAGTTCTTC. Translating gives CATSDLTSGGSYEQFF.

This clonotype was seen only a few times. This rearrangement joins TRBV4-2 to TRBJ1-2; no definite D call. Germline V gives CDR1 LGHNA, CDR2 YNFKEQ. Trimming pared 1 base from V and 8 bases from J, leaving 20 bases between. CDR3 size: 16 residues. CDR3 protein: CASSQASQTGRRGYTF. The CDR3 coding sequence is TGTGCCAGCAGCCAAGCGTCCCAGACGGGCCGGAGAGGCTACACCTTC.

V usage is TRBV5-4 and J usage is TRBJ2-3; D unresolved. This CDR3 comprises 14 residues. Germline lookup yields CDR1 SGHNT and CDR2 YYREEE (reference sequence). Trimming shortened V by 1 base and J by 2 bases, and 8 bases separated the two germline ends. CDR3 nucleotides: TGTGCCAGCAGCTTGAAAAGCCCCACAGATACGCAGTATTTT. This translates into CASSLKSPTDTQYF. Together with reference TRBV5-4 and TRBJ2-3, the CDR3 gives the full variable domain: ETGVTQSPTHLIKTRGQQVTLRCSSQSGHNTVSWYQQALGQGPQFIFQYYREEENGRGNFPPRFSGLQFPNYSSELNVNALELDDSALYLCASSLKSPTDTQYFGPGTRLTVL.

CDR3: CASSLLTSGTDTQYF. The CDR3 DNA reads TGTGCCAGCAGCTTATTGACTAGCGGAACAGATACGCAGTATTTT. The chain employs TRBV7-9 and TRBJ2-3, with 9 bases that match TRBD2. The CDR3 consists of 15 residues. The V gene end was trimmed by 2 bases and the J gene end by 3 bases; junction bases not matched to a gene: 3. The germline V gene encodes CDR1 SEHNR and CDR2 FQNEAQ (reference sequence).

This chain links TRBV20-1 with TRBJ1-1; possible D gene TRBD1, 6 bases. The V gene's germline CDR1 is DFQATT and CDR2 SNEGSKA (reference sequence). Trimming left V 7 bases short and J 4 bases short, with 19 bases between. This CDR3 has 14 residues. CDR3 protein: CSGTSGDRGTEAFF. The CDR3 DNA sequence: TGCAGTGGCACCTCAGGGGATCGGGGCACTGAAGCTTTCTTT.

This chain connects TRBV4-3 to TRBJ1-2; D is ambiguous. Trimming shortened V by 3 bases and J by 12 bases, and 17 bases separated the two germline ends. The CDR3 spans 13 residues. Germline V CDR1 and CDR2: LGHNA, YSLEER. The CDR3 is CASSHRLGSGNTF. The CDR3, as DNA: TGCGCCAGCAGCCACCGGTTAGGGTCTGGAAACACCTTC.

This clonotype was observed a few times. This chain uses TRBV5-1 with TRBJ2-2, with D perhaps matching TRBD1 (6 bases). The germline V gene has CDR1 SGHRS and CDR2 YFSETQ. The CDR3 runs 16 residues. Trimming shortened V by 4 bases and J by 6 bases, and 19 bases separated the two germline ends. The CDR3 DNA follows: TGCGCCAGCAGCCGGGGAACAGGGATGGAGGCCGGGGAGCTGTTTTTT. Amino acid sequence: CASSRGTGMEAGELFF.

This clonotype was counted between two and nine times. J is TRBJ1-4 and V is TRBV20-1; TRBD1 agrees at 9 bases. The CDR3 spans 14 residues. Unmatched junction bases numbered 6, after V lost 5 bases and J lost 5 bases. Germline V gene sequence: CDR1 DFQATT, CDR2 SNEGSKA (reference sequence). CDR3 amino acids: CSAGGGTGNEKLFF. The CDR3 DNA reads TGCAGTGCTGGGGGGGGGACAGGGAATGAAAAACTGTTTTTT.

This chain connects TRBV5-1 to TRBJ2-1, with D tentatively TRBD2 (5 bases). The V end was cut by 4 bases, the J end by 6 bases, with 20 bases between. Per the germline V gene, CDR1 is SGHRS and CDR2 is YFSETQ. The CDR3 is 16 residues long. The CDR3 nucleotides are TGCGCCAGCAGCCTAGTAGGTCTAGCAAATCTCAATGAGCAGTTCTTC. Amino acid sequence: CASSLVGLANLNEQFF.

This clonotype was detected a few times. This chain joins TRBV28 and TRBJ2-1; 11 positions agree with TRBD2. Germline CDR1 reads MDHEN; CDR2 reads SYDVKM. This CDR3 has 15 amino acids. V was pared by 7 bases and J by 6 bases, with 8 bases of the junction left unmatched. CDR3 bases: TGTGCCAGCATTACTAGCGGGAGTATAAGCAATGAGCAGTTCTTC. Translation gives CASITSGSISNEQFF.

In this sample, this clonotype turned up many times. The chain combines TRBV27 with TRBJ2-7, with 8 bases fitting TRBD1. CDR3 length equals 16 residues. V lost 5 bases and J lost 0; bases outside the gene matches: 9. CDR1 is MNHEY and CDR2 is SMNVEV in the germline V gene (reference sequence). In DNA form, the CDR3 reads TGTGCCAGCAGTCGGACAGGGACCACAAGCTCCTACGAGCAGTACTTC. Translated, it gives CASSRTGTTSSYEQYF.

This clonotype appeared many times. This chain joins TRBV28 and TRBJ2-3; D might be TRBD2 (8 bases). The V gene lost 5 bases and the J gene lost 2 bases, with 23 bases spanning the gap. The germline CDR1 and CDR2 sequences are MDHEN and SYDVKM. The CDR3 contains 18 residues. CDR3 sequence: CASSAQRELKGATDTQYF. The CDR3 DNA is TGTGCCAGCAGTGCCCAGCGGGAGCTCAAGGGGGCCACAGATACGCAGTATTTT.

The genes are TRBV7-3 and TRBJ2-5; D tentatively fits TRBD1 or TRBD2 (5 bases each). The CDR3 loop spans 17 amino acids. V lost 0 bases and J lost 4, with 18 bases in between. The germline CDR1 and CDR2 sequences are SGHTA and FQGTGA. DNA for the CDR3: TGTGCCAGCAGCTTAACTCGGGACGCCATGGGCGGAGAGACCCAGTACTTC. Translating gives CASSLTRDAMGGETQYF.

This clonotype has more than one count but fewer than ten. The CDR3 is CASSLIPPGFSRYNEQFF. CDR3 DNA: TGTGCCAGCAGCCTCATCCCCCCGGGTTTTAGCCGATACAATGAGCAGTTCTTC. The gene calls are TRBV7-2 and TRBJ2-1; D remains unclear. Between the trimmed V and J ends, which lost 5 bases and 4 bases, there was a span of 24 bases. This CDR3 comprises 18 residues. In germline, CDR1 is SGHTA, CDR2 FQGNSA.

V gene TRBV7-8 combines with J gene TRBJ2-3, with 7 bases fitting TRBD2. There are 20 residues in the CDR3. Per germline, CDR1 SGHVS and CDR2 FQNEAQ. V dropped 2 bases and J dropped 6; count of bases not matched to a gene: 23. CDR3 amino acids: CASSLKRIRERTSSVDTQYF. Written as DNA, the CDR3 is TGTGCCAGCAGCTTAAAGCGCATAAGGGAAAGGACTAGTTCGGTTGATACGCAGTATTTT.

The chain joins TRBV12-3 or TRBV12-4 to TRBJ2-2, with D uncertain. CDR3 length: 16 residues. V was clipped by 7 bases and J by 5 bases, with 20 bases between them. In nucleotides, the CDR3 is TGTGCCAGCACCTCACTCCAGACTTCTGGGACCGGGGAGCTGTTTTTT. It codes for CASTSLQTSGTGELFF.